The present TCR beta chain was sequenced within a study of control samples from healthy donors and cancer patients. Assay: immunoSEQ multiplex PCR; the TCRdb copy retains only in-frame clones and omits some. This sample has 120,000 or so clones, with around 87% found just once. CDR3 size: 14 residues. Germline-derived CDR1 and CDR2 are MDHEN and SYDVKM. V gave up 6 bases and J gave up 2 bases, with 13 bases separating them. The sequencing sample was made of blood. The chain joins TRBV28 to TRBJ1-2, with unresolved D. The clonotype originates from a man in his 60s in good health. The CDR3 loop reads CASRLLGRNYGYTF. The CDR3 region has the DNA TGTGCCAGCAGGCTACTCGGACGGAACTATGGCTACACCTTC.